This T cell receptor (beta chain) was profiled in a study of cytomegalovirus exposure and HLA in healthy donors. PCR primers comprised 60 Vbeta and 13 Jbeta primers. In the source study's methods: Approximately 11 million of tens of millions of unique TCR beta chains were shared, per a later count. This table comes from immunoSEQ multiplex PCR, and its TCRdb copy is limited to in-frame clones, with some not included. The D gene and trimming were derived from the DNA, and the V and J assignments and clone size from that table. The data contain under 200,000 clones, 77% of them singletons. For this clone: Its specificity is not known.

Broader study findings: Analyses of presence and absence presupposed an approximately uniform sequencing depth across donors.

J lost 2 bases, V lost 5 bases, and 3 bases had no gene match. CDR3 length: 14 residues. CDR1 SGHTA and CDR2 FQGNSA come from the germline V gene. Sequences were obtained from PBMCs. The V gene is TRBV7-2, the J gene TRBJ2-7; 10 positions agree with TRBD2. This receptor was obtained from a woman in her 40s in good health and CMV-seropositive. For the CDR3, the DNA is TGTGCCAGCAGCATTAGCGGGGGGACCTACGAGCAGTACTTC. It translates to CASSISGGTYEQYF.